This TCR beta chain comes out of a study of blood T cell repertoires in COVID-19. Regarding this clone: This specimen includes other DNA sequences encoding the same CDR3.

Germline V gene data show CDR1 as SGHNT and CDR2 as YENEEA. J lost 0 bases, V lost 4 bases, and 4 bases had no gene match. This CDR3 region has 15 residues. The repertoire was sequenced with immunoSEQ multiplex PCR; TCRdb's copy has only in-frame clones and lacks some. The repertoire consists of about 270,000 clones, with approximately 90% occurring once and the leading ten covering approximately 3%. Enrollees, about 18 to 89 years old, lived in fewer than 25 US areas. The clonotype originates from a man aged 40-50 years who had been exposed to COVID-19. The chain joins TRBV11-3 to TRBJ1-1, with 8 bases identical to TRBD1. Sequenced: PBMCs or T cells enriched from blood (not recorded which). In DNA, the CDR3 is TGTGCCAGCAGCTCCAGGACAGGGTTGAACACTGAAGCTTTCTTT. Translating it yields CASSSRTGLNTEAFF.